This passage covers 18 T cell receptor beta chains from one sample sequenced in a study of T cells in Graves' hyperthyroidism and ophthalmopathy. The TCR beta CDR3 regions underwent amplification using RNA transcripts as the source. In the first-round RT-PCR of the TCR CDR3, the HTBI primer set was used. TCRdb passed the multiplex PCR reads through MiXCR, listing each CDR3 protein once. The repertoire has 300,000 to 500,000 distinct CDR3 sequences, 15% of them found once; the top ten carry about 31%. The specimen sequenced was blood. All receptors derive from a woman aged 25 to 45 with Graves' hyperthyroidism.

This clonotype occurred a few times. The rearrangement joins TRBV2 to TRBJ1-1; no clear D gene. Germline V gene sequence: CDR1 SNHLY, CDR2 FYNNEI. This CDR3 region has 12 residues. V dropped 6 bases and J dropped 8 bases, with 13 bases sitting between them. CDR3 sequence (DNA): TGTGCCAGCAGCTATACCGGACGGGAAGCTTTCTTT. Amino acids: CASSYTGREAFF. The full variable domain, in which reference TRBV2 and TRBJ1-1 provide the parts outside the CDR3, is EPEVTQTPSHQVTQMGQEVILRCVPISNHLYFYWYRQILGQKVEFLVSFYNNEISEKSEIFDDQFSVERPDGSNFTLKIRSTKLEDSAMYFCASSYTGREAFFGQGTRLTVV.

In its sample, this clonotype was seen once. The chain carries TRBV5-1 and TRBJ1-2; D might be TRBD1 (6 bases). Trimming shortened V by 0 bases and J by 6 bases, and 15 bases separated the two germline ends. This CDR3 region has 15 residues. CDR1 SGHRS and CDR2 YFSETQ come from the germline V gene. CDR3 nucleotide sequence: TGCGCCAGCAGCTTGGGGGGCCGAGGGGGGGATGGCTACACCTTC. This gives the protein CASSLGGRGGDGYTF.

In its sample, this clonotype was seen many times. The chain combines TRBV2 with TRBJ1-4; tentative D call: TRBD1 (6 bases). The CDR3 is made up of 16 amino acids. Germline CDR1 is SNHLY and CDR2 is FYNNEI. The V end was cut by 6 bases, the J end by 4 bases, with 18 bases between. The CDR3 sequence is CASSQTPGARNEKLFF. CDR3 coding DNA: TGTGCCAGCAGCCAAACCCCAGGGGCTCGTAATGAAAAACTGTTTTTT.

This clonotype has a count of ten or more. This rearrangement joins TRBV7-9 to TRBJ2-7; 9 bases are a match to TRBD2. This CDR3 is 17 amino acids long. Germline V gives CDR1 SEHNR, CDR2 FQNEAQ (reference sequence). With 4 bases clipped from V and 0 bases from J, the junction kept 10 bases outside the gene matches. The CDR3 nucleotides are TGTGCCAGCAGCTCAACCCCCCTGACTAGCGGCTCCTACGAGCAGTACTTC. This gives the protein CASSSTPLTSGSYEQYF.

This clonotype was picked up a small number of times. The chain recombines TRBV20-1 with TRBJ2-1, with D tentatively TRBD2 (5 bases). V shed 4 bases and J shed 3 bases, with 13 bases lying between them. The CDR3 runs to 14 residues. Germline V gives CDR1 DFQATT, CDR2 SNEGSKA (reference sequence). CDR3 sequence reads: CSATTSDFYNEQFF. The CDR3 DNA reads TGCAGTGCTACCACTAGTGATTTCTACAATGAGCAGTTCTTC.

This clonotype was seen ten or more times. The chain is built from TRBV5-6 and TRBJ2-7, with TRBD2 matching 7 bases. Germline V gene sequence: CDR1 SGHDT, CDR2 YYEEEE. V was pared by 2 bases and J by 5 bases, with 7 bases of the junction left unmatched. The CDR3 runs 14 residues. In DNA, the CDR3 is TGTGCCAGCAGCTTTGAGGCGGGAGCCCACGAGCAGTACTTC. The encoded protein is CASSFEAGAHEQYF. The whole variable domain, filled in from reference TRBV5-6 and TRBJ2-7, reads DAGVTQSPTHLIKTRGQQVTLRCSPKSGHDTVSWYQQALGQGPQFIFQYYEEEERQRGNFPDRFSGHQFPNYSSELNVNALLLGDSALYLCASSFEAGAHEQYFGPGTRLTVT.

This clonotype was counted once. DNA for the CDR3: TGCGCCAGCAGCTTGGAGGGGGGGGGGGAGCAGTACTTC. Translating it yields CASSLEGGGEQYF. The chain is built from TRBV5-1 and TRBJ2-7, with a tentative D call TRBD2 (7 bases). The CDR3 runs 13 residues. Germline V lookup: CDR1 SGHRS, CDR2 YFSETQ. Trimming took off 0 bases at V and 7 bases at J, with 11 bases between the two ends.

This clonotype was counted only a few times. The chain has TRBV7-3 and TRBJ2-7; 9 positions agree with TRBD2. CDR1 and CDR2 (germline): SGHTA, FQGTGA. After removal of 2 bases from V and 3 bases from J, the junction contained 5 bases not matched to a gene. CDR3 length: 15 amino acids. The CDR3 loop is CASSLLAGVGYEQYF. CDR3 nucleotides: TGTGCCAGCAGCTTATTAGCGGGAGTGGGCTACGAGCAGTACTTC.

This clonotype showed up many times. The rearrangement joins TRBV6-1 to TRBJ1-5; D is uncertain. Trimming cost V 6 bases and J 4 bases, with 10 bases left between them. Looked up from germline, CDR1 is MNHNS and CDR2 is SASEGT. This CDR3 has 13 residues. In DNA form, the CDR3 reads TGTGCCAGCAGAGGGTGGGGAAATCAGCCCCAGCATTTT. It yields the protein CASRGWGNQPQHF.

The rearrangement joins TRBV6-2 or TRBV6-3 to TRBJ1-1; D not resolved. There are 14 residues in the CDR3. Germline CDR1 MNHEY, CDR2 SVGEGT. V lost 7 bases and J lost 6, with 18 bases in between. CDR3 DNA: TGTGCCAGCATCGTTGGGAGAGGGTACGCTGAAGCTTTCTTT. This codes for CASIVGRGYAEAFF.

This rearrangement joins TRBV7-2 to TRBJ1-6; D is undetermined. V shed 5 bases and J shed 8 bases, with 16 bases lying between them. Germline CDR1 reads SGHTA; CDR2 reads FQGNSA. The CDR3 loop spans 15 amino acids. The CDR3, as DNA: TGTGCCAGCAGCGCGTCCGGGAGGATAGATTCACCCCTCCACTTT. Protein sequence: CASSASGRIDSPLHF. Filled out from reference TRBV7-2 and TRBJ1-6, the complete variable domain reads GAGVSQSPSNKVTEKGKDVELRCDPISGHTALYWYRQSLGQGLEFLIYFQGNSAPDKSGLPSDRFSAERTGGSVSTLTIQRTQQEDSAVYLCASSASGRIDSPLHFGNGTRLTVT.

This clonotype was found a few times. The rearrangement joins TRBV28 to TRBJ2-1; TRBD2 might be the D (6 bases). CDR1 is MDHEN and CDR2 is SYDVKM in the germline V gene. The CDR3 sequence is 14 residues long. Trimming took 5 bases from V and 7 from J, leaving 15 bases between them. CDR3 region: CASSRRAPTNEQFF. The CDR3, as DNA: TGTGCCAGCAGTCGGAGGGCACCTACAAATGAGCAGTTCTTC.

The sample holds many counts of this clonotype. The V gene is TRBV4-1, the J gene TRBJ2-7, with 7 bases matching TRBD2. With 4 bases clipped from V and 3 bases from J, the junction kept 6 bases outside the gene matches. Germline CDR1 reads MGHRA; CDR2 reads YSYEKL. The CDR3 loop spans 14 amino acids. The CDR3 here is CASSRLADNYEQYF. The CDR3 coding sequence is TGCGCCAGCAGCCGGCTAGCGGACAACTACGAGCAGTACTTC.

The chain couples TRBV29-1 to TRBJ2-1; D is unclear. The CDR3 has 11 residues. V was pared by 1 base and J by 5 bases, with 3 bases between. Germline CDR1 reads SQVTM; CDR2 reads ANQGSEA. CDR3 nucleotides: TGCAGCGTTGAAGCGGACAATGAGCAGTTCTTC. This gives the protein CSVEADNEQFF.

The chain is built from TRBV2 and TRBJ2-3; 7 bases are a match to TRBD1. Germline V gene data show CDR1 as SNHLY and CDR2 as FYNNEI. CDR3 length: 15 residues. Unmatched junction bases numbered 9, after V lost 5 bases and J lost 4 bases. This CDR3 is CASSRQGFGADTQYF. CDR3 sequence (DNA): TGTGCCAGCAGTCGACAGGGATTTGGGGCAGATACGCAGTATTTT.

The chain carries TRBV7-9 and TRBJ2-7; maybe TRBD1 (6 bases). TRBJ2-1 explains the end of the DNA better; the J call may be wrong. Germline CDR1 reads SEHNR; CDR2 reads FQNEAQ (reference sequence). The CDR3 runs to 15 residues. The CDR3 loop reads CASSPPQQGSYEQFF. The CDR3 DNA follows: TGTGCCAGCAGCCCTCCCCAACAGGGCTCCTACGAGCAGTTCTTC.

The CDR3 region has the DNA TGCGCCAGCAGCGAACTGAGCTCTGGAAACACCATATATTTT. It codes for CASSELSSGNTIYF. The chain links TRBV5-1 to TRBJ1-3; D gene uncertain. This CDR3 spans 14 amino acids. CDR1 is SGHRS, CDR2 YFSETQ, per germline. Between the trimmed V and J ends, which lost 4 bases and 0 bases, there was a span of 8 bases.

This clonotype was counted at least ten times. The V and J genes are TRBV30 and TRBJ2-1; no definite D call. CDR1 is GTSNPN, CDR2 SVGIG, per germline (reference sequence). The CDR3 contains 11 residues. The V end lost 4 bases, the J end lost 7 bases, and 8 bases lay between the germline ends. The CDR3 nucleotides read TGTGCCTGGACCCTGGGGAATGAGCAGTTCTTC. Its translation is CAWTLGNEQFF.